The source of this T cell receptor (beta chain) is a study of spatial heterogeneity in lung cancer. Study in general: Tumor-region TCR transcript counts correlated strongly with a T cell module score from matched bulk RNA-seq. Whole-study results and caveats: It was found that expanded intratumoral alpha and beta TCR counts tracked tumor mutation counts.

TCRdb re-derived calls from the 5' RACE reads in MiXCR, one entry per CDR3 protein. The sample holds around 18,000 distinct CDR3 sequences; approximately 5.8% are singletons and the top ten take about 9.4%. The trim removed 7 bases at V and 4 bases at J, leaving 8 bases unmatched. Germline CDR1 MDHEN, CDR2 SYDVKM. The CDR3 has 14 amino acids. Time point meaning: sample taken at primary tumor resection. From tumor, nontumor lung or frozen PBMC, whole RNA was taken unsorted for sequencing. The table lists this clonotype with many counts. No antigen is known for it. In a library made to pick up alpha chains, this beta chain is a stray read with a size that means little.

The sample in question was lung tumor tissue, obtained at surgery. The sequence was obtained from a female donor with early-stage non-small cell lung cancer. This chain links TRBV28 with TRBJ1-1; 8 bases match TRBD1. This CDR3 reads CASTLAGGLTEAFF. The CDR3 coding sequence is TGTGCCAGCACCCTTGCAGGGGGCCTCACTGAAGCTTTCTTT.